A single sample is the source of the 10 T cell receptor beta chains below, sequenced in a study of Ad26.COV2.S vaccination and SARS-CoV-2 variants. Treatment noted: approximately 18 received Ad26.COV2.S at low or high dose, single or two shots; a few received placebo; per-sample allocation not given. At day 63 after the first vaccine or placebo injection, samples were drawn. Clones were sequenced by immunoSEQ multiplex PCR, and TCRdb holds only the in-frame ones, with some missing. The data contain about 350,000 clones, roughly 84% of them singletons. The source material was peripheral blood, sampled in a trial of Ad26.COV2.S vaccine versus placebo. The receptors shown here come from a person between 18 and 65 years old who received the Ad26.COV2.S COVID-19 vaccine or a placebo.

This clone was detected once. The gene calls are TRBV7-2 and TRBJ1-2; 7 nucleotides align to TRBD1. Germline V CDR1 and CDR2: SGHTA, FQGNSA. The J segment lost 3 bases and the V segment lost 5 bases, leaving 3 bases of the junction unmatched. This CDR3 has 13 residues. Written as DNA, the CDR3 is TGTGCCAGCAGCACCACAGGGGACTATGGCTACACCTTC. Amino acids: CASSTTGDYGYTF.

The V and J genes are TRBV5-1 and TRBJ2-1; perhaps TRBD1 as D (5 bases). Germline CDR1 reads SGHRS; CDR2 reads YFSETQ. V was shortened by 0 bases and J by 5 bases, with 9 bases between the two germline ends. This CDR3 spans 14 amino acids. DNA of the CDR3: TGCGCCAGCAGCTTGGTTGTAGGGGACAATGAGCAGTTCTTC. It translates to CASSLVVGDNEQFF.

The genes are TRBV29-1 and TRBJ1-2; D is unclear. The V and J ends lost 4 bases and 6 bases respectively, with 15 bases between them. Germline CDR1 reads SQVTM; CDR2 reads ANQGSEA. The CDR3 sequence is 13 residues long. The DNA for the CDR3 is TGCAGCGTTGGTGGTGAAGCAGGTAATGGCTACACCTTC. As protein: CSVGGEAGNGYTF.

The chain couples TRBV15 to TRBJ1-2, with D maybe TRBD1 (6 bases). The CDR3 runs 16 residues. Germline CDR1 reads LNHNV; CDR2 reads YYDKDF (reference sequence). V was pared by 0 bases and J by 3 bases, with 14 bases between. This chain's CDR3 is CATSRDRGRGDYGYTF. CDR3 coding DNA: TGTGCCACCAGCAGAGATCGTGGCAGGGGCGACTATGGCTACACCTTC. The full variable domain, its missing parts supplied by reference TRBV15 and TRBJ1-2, is DAMVIQNPRYQVTQFGKPVTLSCSQTLNHNVMYWYQQKSSQAPKLLFHYYDKDFNNEADTPDNFQSRRPNTSFCFLDIRSPGLGDTAMYLCATSRDRGRGDYGYTFGSGTRLTVV.

The chain is built from TRBV7-6 and TRBJ2-7; D may match TRBD1 or TRBD2 (5 bases each). In germline, CDR1 is SGHVS, CDR2 FNYEAQ. The CDR3 has 14 residues. V was trimmed by 1 base and J by 3 bases, leaving 10 bases between them. CDR3 in DNA: TGTGCCAGCAGCTTAGGGGGACGATACTACGAGCAGTACTTC. The encoded protein is CASSLGGRYYEQYF.

V is TRBV5-1 and J is TRBJ2-2, with no clear D. This CDR3 spans 14 amino acids. The germline V and J ends were trimmed by 3 bases and 2 bases, with 8 bases remaining between them. Germline CDR1 and CDR2: SGHRS and YFSETQ. The CDR3 sequence is CASSWAANTGELFF. Here the CDR3 DNA reads TGCGCCAGCAGCTGGGCAGCAAACACCGGGGAGCTGTTTTTT.

The table lists this clone with a count of one. This rearrangement joins TRBV15 to TRBJ1-2, with D possibly matching TRBD1 (5 bases). The V and J ends lost 1 base and 0 bases respectively, with 6 bases between them. The germline V gene has CDR1 LNHNV and CDR2 YYDKDF (reference sequence). The length of the CDR3 is 14 residues. CDR3 bases: TGTGCCACCAGCAGAGCACAGGCTAACTATGGCTACACCTTC. Encoded protein: CATSRAQANYGYTF.

The chain employs TRBV5-1 and TRBJ1-3; the D is unclear. CDR1 is SGHRS and CDR2 is YFSETQ in the germline V gene. The ends were cut back, 5 bases at V and 0 bases at J, with 9 bases in the middle. The CDR3 is made up of 14 amino acids. The CDR3 nucleotides are TGCGCCAGCAGAGAACAGTCCTCTGGAAACACCATATATTTT. Translated, it gives CASREQSSGNTIYF.

The chain links TRBV4-3 to TRBJ2-3; D is ambiguous. The V gene lost 0 bases and the J gene lost 2 bases, with 15 bases spanning the gap. The CDR3 consists of 17 residues. Germline V lookup: CDR1 LGHNA, CDR2 YSLEER. Written as DNA, the CDR3 is TGCGCCAGCAGCCAAGATTCTGCCAGGCCTTACACAGATACGCAGTATTTT. Translating gives CASSQDSARPYTDTQYF.

The gene calls are TRBV30 and TRBJ1-6; D unresolved. The germline V gene has CDR1 GTSNPN and CDR2 SVGIG (reference sequence). V lost 1 base and J lost 7, with 8 bases in between. The CDR3 loop spans 13 amino acids. The CDR3 loop reads CAWSDGGNSPLHF. CDR3 nucleotides: TGTGCCTGGAGTGATGGAGGGAATTCACCCCTCCACTTT.